Below, 13 T cell receptor beta chains from the same sample are listed, as sequenced in a study of T cell responses to AZD1222 COVID-19 vaccine (dated by TCRdb to the early 2020s). Sample time point, as interpreted from the label and publication: about 28 days (+/-7) after the second vaccine dose. The library was generated by the immunoSEQ multiplex PCR assay. The table was pulled from immuneACCESS by TCRdb, which kept in-frame rearrangements only. Such tables lose some clones; where checked, under half of the loss comes from unresolved V genes, and the rest has no known cause. The sample has some 110,000 clones on record, 86% of them singletons. Approximately 15% of the sample is in the top ten clones. Source: peripheral blood, taken 28 days after the second AZD1222 dose. The receptors derive from an adult who received the AZD1222 COVID-19 vaccine.

The chain carries TRBV30 and TRBJ2-1, with 9 bases matching TRBD2. Germline CDR1 reads GTSNPN; CDR2 reads SVGIG (reference sequence). The CDR3 loop spans 13 amino acids. Trimming removed 7 bases from V and 4 bases from J; junction bases left unmatched: 5. DNA for the CDR3: TGTGCCTCCAAGCGGGAGGAATACAATGAGCAGTTCTTC. Translation gives CASKREEYNEQFF. Based on the CDR3 plus reference TRBV30 and TRBJ2-1, the full variable domain is SQTIHQWPATLVQPVGSPLSLECTVEGTSNPNLYWYRQAAGRGLQLLFYSVGIGQISSEVPQNLSASRPQDRQFILSSKKLLLSDSGFYLCASKREEYNEQFFGPGTRLTVL.

The chain joins TRBV7-9 to TRBJ1-2, with D perhaps matching TRBD1 (6 bases). The CDR3 extends over 17 amino acids. Per the germline V gene, CDR1 is SEHNR and CDR2 is FQNEAQ (reference sequence). V lost 5 bases, J lost 8 bases, and 27 bases lay in between. CDR3: CASSPNTRGVLSRGYTF. CDR3 nucleotides: TGTGCCAGCAGCCCGAATACCAGGGGTGTTTTATCTCGGGGCTACACCTTC.

V and J are TRBV11-2 and TRBJ2-2; D gene uncertain. V lost 1 base, J lost 6 bases, and 15 bases lay in between. This CDR3 has 16 amino acids. Per the germline V gene, CDR1 is SGHAT and CDR2 is FQNNGV. The CDR3 loop is CASSLVGRSRPGELFF. CDR3 bases: TGTGCCAGCAGCTTAGTTGGCAGAAGTCGGCCCGGGGAGCTGTTTTTT. Supplemented by reference TRBV11-2 and TRBJ2-2, the full variable domain reads EAGVAQSPRYKIIEKRQSVAFWCNPISGHATLYWYQQILGQGPKLLIQFQNNGVVDDSQLPKDRFSAERLKGVDSTLKIQPAKLEDSAVYLCASSLVGRSRPGELFFGEGSRLTVL.

The genes are TRBV27 and TRBJ1-1, with D possibly matching TRBD1 (5 bases). This CDR3 comprises 14 residues. The germline V and J ends were trimmed by 2 bases and 5 bases, with 12 bases remaining between them. Per the germline V gene, CDR1 is MNHEY and CDR2 is SMNVEV (reference sequence). In DNA, the CDR3 is TGTGCCAGCAGTTTACTCAGGGACGGGACTGAAGCTTTCTTT. Translation: CASSLLRDGTEAFF.

The J gene is TRBJ2-3, the V gene TRBV5-1; 10 nucleotides agree with TRBD2. This CDR3 is 17 amino acids long. With V trimmed by 0 bases and J by 0 bases, 4 bases remained unmatched. Per germline, CDR1 SGHRS and CDR2 YFSETQ. The CDR3 coding sequence is TGCGCCAGCAGCTTGGCCAAGACTAGCGGGAGCACAGATACGCAGTATTTT. This encodes CASSLAKTSGSTDTQYF.

The chain joins TRBV6-6 to TRBJ1-3; D gene uncertain. CDR1 is MNHNY, CDR2 SVGAGI, per germline (reference sequence). V lost 5 bases and J 3 bases, leaving 11 bases between the germline ends. The CDR3 totals 14 residues. In nucleotides, the CDR3 is TGTGCCAGCAGTACCCGAATCCATGGAAACACCATATATTTT. Translating it yields CASSTRIHGNTIYF.

This chain connects TRBV28 to TRBJ2-7; the D is unclear. V gave up 6 bases and J gave up 0 bases, with 6 bases separating them. Germline CDR1 reads MDHEN; CDR2 reads SYDVKM. The CDR3 has 12 residues. The CDR3 here is CASRATSYEQYF. CDR3 sequence (DNA): TGTGCCAGCAGGGCGACCTCCTACGAGCAGTACTTC.

This clone appeared a single time. J is TRBJ2-2 and V is TRBV10-2; D may be TRBD1 or TRBD2 (7 bases each). The CDR3 is 14 amino acids. V was clipped by 8 bases and J by 7 bases, with 17 bases between them. CDR1 and CDR2 (germline): WSHSY, SAAADI. The CDR3 reads CASQGGRENGELFF. The DNA for the CDR3 is TGCGCCAGCCAGGGGGGGCGAGAAAACGGGGAGCTGTTTTTT.

V gene TRBV12-3 or TRBV12-4 combines with J gene TRBJ1-1; D gene uncertain. This CDR3 is built from 12 residues. V was pared by 4 bases and J by 11 bases, with 14 bases between. CDR3 loop: CASSSAILSAFF. The CDR3 bases are TGTGCCAGCAGTTCCGCCATCTTATCTGCTTTCTTT.

The chain carries TRBV10-2 and TRBJ1-6; 7 bases align to TRBD1. The germline V gene encodes CDR1 WSHSY and CDR2 SAAADI. The CDR3 has 17 amino acids. V shed 6 bases, J shed 7 bases, and the junction held 15 bases outside the gene matches. The CDR3 sequence: CASRGTEKDGMNSPLHF. CDR3 coding DNA: TGCGCCAGCAGAGGGACAGAGAAAGATGGGATGAATTCACCCCTCCACTTT.

This chain uses TRBV12-3 or TRBV12-4 with TRBJ2-7; D possibly corresponds to TRBD1 (5 bases). Trimming removed 6 bases at V and 1 base at J, with 10 bases between. This CDR3 has 13 residues. CDR3 sequence: CASSQGHSYEQYF. The CDR3 nucleotides are TGTGCCAGCAGCCAAGGACATTCCTACGAGCAGTACTTC.

The chain has TRBV10-3 and TRBJ2-3; 10 nucleotides align to TRBD1. J was trimmed by 1 base and V by 2 bases; bases with no gene match: 6. CDR1 and CDR2 (germline): ENHRY, SYGVKD. The CDR3 is 17 amino acids. The CDR3 bases are TGTGCCATCAGTGAGGAAGTCGGGACAGGGGGCACAGATACGCAGTATTTT. Encoded protein: CAISEEVGTGGTDTQYF.

This clone came up once. The chain uses TRBV29-1 and TRBJ1-2; D gene ambiguous. Germline-derived CDR1 and CDR2 are SQVTM and ANQGSEA. This CDR3 region has 12 residues. V was cut by 4 bases and J by 2 bases, with 8 bases left in between. The CDR3 DNA is TGCAGCGTTGTCCACGGAAACTATGGCTACACCTTC. It codes for CSVVHGNYGYTF.